These 6 T cell receptor gamma chains were sequenced from one sample in a study of γδ T cells in repeated Plasmodium falciparum infection. Gammadelta T cells were flow-sorted from PBMC into Vgamma9/Vdelta2+ and Vdelta2-negative populations for bulk analysis. TCRdb ran CATT on the multiplex PCR reads. The table shows approximately 28,000 gamma-chain clones, with around 2.9% occurring only once. The sequenced sample consisted of gamma-delta T cells from blood. The origin of the receptors is a pool of human donors (malaria-infected and uninfected, not separated).

This clone occurred many times. With a far larger clone one base away, a read error is the likely cause. The same CDR3 also results from other DNA sequences found in this sample. The J gene went uncalled, whereas the V gene is TRGV5. The CDR3 loop spans 14 amino acids. Looked up from germline, CDR1 is VINAFY and CDR2 is YDVSNSKD. CDR3 in amino acids: CATWDRRRYYKKLF. In nucleotides, the CDR3 is TGTGCCACCTGGGACAGGCGGCGGTATTATAAGAAACTCTTC.

This clone was detected only a few times. TCRdb has a much larger clone's protein, which differs at residue 11 from the translation of this DNA, likely because of a read error; what is shown is the protein translated from the DNA. With the J gene uncalled, the V gene is TRGV4. The CDR3 is 13 residues long. Looked up from germline, CDR1 is EGSTGY and CDR2 is YDSYTSSV. CDR3 amino acids: CATWFPCCYKRLF. CDR3 in DNA: TGTGCCACCTGGTTCCCCTGCTGTTATAAGAGACTCTTT.

Of note for this clone: TCRdb has a much larger clone's protein, which differs at residue 7 from the translation of this DNA, likely because of a read error; what is shown is the protein translated from the DNA. The chain combines TRGV2 with TRGJ1 or TRGJ2. Here the J gene came from matching the DNA to germline, since TCRdb omits it. CDR1 and CDR2 (germline): EGSNGY, YDSYNSKV. Losses at the gene ends were 0 bases for V and 1 base for J; bases not matched to a gene: 21. The CDR3 consists of 20 residues. CDR3 bases: TGTGCCACCTGGGACGGGTCAATTTACCTCGGGGACTCTAATTATTATAAGAAACTCTTT. Amino acids: CATWDGSIYLGDSNYYKKLF.

This clone was observed at least ten times. Given a far larger clone just one base away, this is likely a sequencing read error. This sample also contains other DNA sequences that code for the same CDR3. The chain links TRGV4 to TRGJ1 or TRGJ2. The J gene, left out of TCRdb, was set here by checking the DNA against germline. The CDR3 runs to 11 residues. Germline CDR1 and CDR2: EGSTGY and YDSYTSSV. J gave up 11 bases and V 1 base, and 5 bases lay outside the gene matches. The CDR3 bases are TGTGCCACCTGGGATGGCTTCGAGAAACTCTTT. Translation gives CATWDGFEKLF.

This clone was counted at least ten times. V gene TRGV9 combines with J gene TRGJ1 or TRGJ2. Germline trimming cut 3 bases from V and 9 bases from J; bases unmatched to any gene: 5. Germline CDR1 GITISATS, CDR2 ISYDGTV (reference sequence). The length of the CDR3 is 11 residues. The chain's CDR3 is CALWEPGKKLF. The DNA for the CDR3 is TGTGCCTTGTGGGAGCCGGGTAAGAAACTCTTT.

In this sample, this clone turned up a few times. TCRdb's entry gives the protein of a much larger clone, which mismatches this DNA's translation at residue 12, likely from a read error; the protein reported here is translated from the DNA. The V gene is listed as TRGV9; no J gene was called. Per the germline V gene, CDR1 is GITISATS and CDR2 is ISYDGTV (reference sequence). CDR3 length: 14 residues. CDR3 nucleotide sequence: TGTGCCTTGTGGGAGGCTGTGGGGTATTATAAGGAACTCTTT. Residues: CALWEAVGYYKELF.